This T cell receptor (beta chain) emerged from a study of T cells in Graves' hyperthyroidism and ophthalmopathy. It was considered stable Graves' hyperthyroidism when ophthalmopathy did not progress within 18 months. Study findings and constraints: Blood also carried most thyroid clonotypes expanded above 0.001. Ophthalmopathy was predicted by the model a median of about 6.5 months ahead of onset.

V was clipped by 4 bases and J by 3 bases; unmatched bases: 10. The CDR3 length is 15 residues. Germline V gene lookup returns CDR1 SGHRS and CDR2 YFSETQ. There are many counts of this clonotype. Its antigen remains unidentified. Researchers amplified the TCR beta CDR3 regions from RNA transcripts. Using the HTBI primer set, a first-round RT-PCR was run on the TCR CDR3. MiXCR, run by TCRdb on the multiplex PCR reads, gives a single entry per CDR3 protein. This table has 100,000 to 130,000 distinct CDR3 sequences, approximately 15% appearing once. The sequenced material came from blood. The TCR sequence derives from a woman between 45 and 60 years old with Graves' hyperthyroidism. The J gene is TRBJ2-7, the V gene TRBV5-1, with TRBD2 matching 7 bases. The CDR3 DNA reads TGCGCCAGCAGCCCTCCGGGGGGACCCGGCTACGAGCAGTACTTC. Amino acids: CASSPPGGPGYEQYF. The whole variable domain, remainder taken from reference TRBV5-1 and TRBJ2-7, is KAGVTQTPRYLIKTRGQQVTLSCSPISGHRSVSWYQQTPGQGLQFLFEYFSETQRNKGNFPGRFSGRQFSNSRSEMNVSTLELGDSALYLCASSPPGGPGYEQYFGPGTRLTVT.